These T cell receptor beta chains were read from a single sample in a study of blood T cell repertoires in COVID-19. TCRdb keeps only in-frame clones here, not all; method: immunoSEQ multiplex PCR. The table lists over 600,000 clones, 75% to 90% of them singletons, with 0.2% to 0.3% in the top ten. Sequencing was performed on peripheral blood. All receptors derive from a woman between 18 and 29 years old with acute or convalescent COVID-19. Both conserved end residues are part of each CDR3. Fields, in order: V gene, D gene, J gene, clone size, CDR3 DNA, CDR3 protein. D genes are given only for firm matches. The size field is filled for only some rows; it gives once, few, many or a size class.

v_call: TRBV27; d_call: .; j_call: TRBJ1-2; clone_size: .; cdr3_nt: TGTGCCAGCTCGGGAGGGCCAGCTAACTATGGCTACACCTTC; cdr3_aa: CASSGGPANYGYTF
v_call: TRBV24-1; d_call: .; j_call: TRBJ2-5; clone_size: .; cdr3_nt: TGTGCCACCAGTGAACCGGACAGAAAGAAAGAGACCCAGTACTTC; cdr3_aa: CATSEPDRKKETQYF
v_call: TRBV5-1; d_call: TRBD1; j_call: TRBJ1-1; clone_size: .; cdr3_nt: TGCGCCAGCAGCTTTGAACAGGGGTATGGGAACACTGAAGCTTTCTTT; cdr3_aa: CASSFEQGYGNTEAFF
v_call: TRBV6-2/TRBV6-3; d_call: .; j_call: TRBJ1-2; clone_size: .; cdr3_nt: TGTGCCAGCAGTTCATGGACAGCTGGGACGATCCAAAACTATGGCTACACCTTC; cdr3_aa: CASSSWTAGTIQNYGYTF
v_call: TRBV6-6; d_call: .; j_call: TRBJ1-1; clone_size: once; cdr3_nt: TGTGCCAGCAGTTACTCCGCGACGACGGGGAACACTGAAGCTTTCTTT; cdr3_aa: CASSYSATTGNTEAFF
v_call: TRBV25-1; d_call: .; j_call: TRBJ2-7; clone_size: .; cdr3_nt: TGTGCCAGCAGAGGGACTGACTCCTACGAGCAGTACTTC; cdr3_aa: CASRGTDSYEQYF
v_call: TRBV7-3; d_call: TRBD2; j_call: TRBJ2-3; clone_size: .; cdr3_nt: TGTGCCAGCAGCGGGACTAGCGGGGTCACAGATACGCAGTATTTT; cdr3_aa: CASSGTSGVTDTQYF
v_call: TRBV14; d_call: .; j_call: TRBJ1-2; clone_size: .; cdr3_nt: TGTGCCAGCAGCCAATCTTCCGGCTACACCTTC; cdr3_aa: CASSQSSGYTF
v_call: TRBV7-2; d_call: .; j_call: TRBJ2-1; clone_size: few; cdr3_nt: TGTGCCAGCAGCTTAGTCAGGGGAACCTACAATGAGCAGTTCTTC; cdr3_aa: CASSLVRGTYNEQFF
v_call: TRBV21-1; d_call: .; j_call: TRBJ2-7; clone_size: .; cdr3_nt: TGTGCCAGCAGCAAAGAATTTGCAGTGCAACCCTACGAGCAGTACTTC; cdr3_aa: CASSKEFAVQPYEQYF
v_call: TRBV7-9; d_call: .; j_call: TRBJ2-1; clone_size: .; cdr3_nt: TGTGCCAGCAGCTGGGGGCAGGGGACGGGTAATGAGCAGTTCTTC; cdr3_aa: CASSWGQGTGNEQFF
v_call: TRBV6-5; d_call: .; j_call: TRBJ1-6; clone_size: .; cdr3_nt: TGTGCCAGCAAAACGGGGAGCTATTCACCCCTCCACTTT; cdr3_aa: CASKTGSYSPLHF
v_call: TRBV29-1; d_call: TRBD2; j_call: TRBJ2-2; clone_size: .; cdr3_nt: TGCAGCGTTGCCGGACTAGCGGGGGGTGCCGGGGAGCTGTTTTTT; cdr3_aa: CSVAGLAGGAGELFF
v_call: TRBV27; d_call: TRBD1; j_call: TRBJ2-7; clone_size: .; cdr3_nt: TGTGCCAGCAGTTTATCAAGACAGGGTTCTTCCTACGAGCAGTACTTC; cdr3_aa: CASSLSRQGSSYEQYF
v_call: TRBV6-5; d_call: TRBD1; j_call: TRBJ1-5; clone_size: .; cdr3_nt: TGTGCCAGTACCGGGACAGGGACCGCTCAGCCCCAGCATTTT; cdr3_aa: CASTGTGTAQPQHF
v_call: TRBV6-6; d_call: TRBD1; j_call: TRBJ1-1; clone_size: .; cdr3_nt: TGTGCCAGCAGTCCCTGGACGGACAGGCTAAAGAACACTGAAGCTTTCTTT; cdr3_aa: CASSPWTDRLKNTEAFF
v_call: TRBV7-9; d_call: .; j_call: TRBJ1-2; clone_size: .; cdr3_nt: TGTGCCAGCAGCGGGGGTGCGGGAGCTAACTATGGCTACACCTTC; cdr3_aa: CASSGGAGANYGYTF
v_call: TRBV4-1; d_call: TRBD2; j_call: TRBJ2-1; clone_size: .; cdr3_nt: TGCGCCAGCAGCCAAGGGACTAGCGGGGGGCCGGCGCCATACAATGAGCAGTTCTTC; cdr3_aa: CASSQGTSGGPAPYNEQFF
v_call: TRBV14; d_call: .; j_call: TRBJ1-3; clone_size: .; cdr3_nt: TGTGCCAGCAGCCTAGGGGGGGACACCATATATTTT; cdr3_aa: CASSLGGDTIYF
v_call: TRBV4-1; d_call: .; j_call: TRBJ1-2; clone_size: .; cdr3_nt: TGCGCCAGCAGCCAGACAGCGCTGCCAGCTAACTATGGCTACACCTTC; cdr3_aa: CASSQTALPANYGYTF
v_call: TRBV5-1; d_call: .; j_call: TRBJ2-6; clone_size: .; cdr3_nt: TGCGCCAGCAGTAACGTACCGGGGTTCGCTGGGGCCAACGTCCTGACTTTC; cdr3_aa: CASSNVPGFAGANVLTF
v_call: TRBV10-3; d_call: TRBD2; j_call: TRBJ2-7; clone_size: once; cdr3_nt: TGTGCCACCACGGGACTAGATTCCTACGAGCAGTACTTC; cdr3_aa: CATTGLDSYEQYF
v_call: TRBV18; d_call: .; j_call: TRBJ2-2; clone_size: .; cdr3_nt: TGTGCCAGCTCACCAGAGCAGGTCGGGGAGCTGTTTTTT; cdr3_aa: CASSPEQVGELFF
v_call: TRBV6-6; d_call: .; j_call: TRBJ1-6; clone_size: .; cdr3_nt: TGTGCCAGCAGTTACTCAACAGGTGGTGGTTCACCCCTCCACTTT; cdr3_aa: CASSYSTGGGSPLHF
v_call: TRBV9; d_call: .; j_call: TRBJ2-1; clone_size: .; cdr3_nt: TGTGCCAGCAGCGTCCAGGGGCAGACCGCATATGAGCAGTTCTTC; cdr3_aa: CASSVQGQTAYEQFF
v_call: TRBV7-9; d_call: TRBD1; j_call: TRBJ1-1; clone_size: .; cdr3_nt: TGTGCCAGCAGCTTAGCGCCGGACAGGTCTGTTCGTGGAGCTTTCTTT; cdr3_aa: CASSLAPDRSVRGAFF
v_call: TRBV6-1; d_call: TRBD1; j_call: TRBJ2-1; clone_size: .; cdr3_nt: TGTGCCAGCAGTGAAATGGGGACAGGTGTAAATGAGCAGTTCTTC; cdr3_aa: CASSEMGTGVNEQFF
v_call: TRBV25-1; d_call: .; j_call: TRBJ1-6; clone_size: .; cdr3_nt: TGTGCCAGCAGTGAATTCCTCAATTCACCCCTCCACTTT; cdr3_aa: CASSEFLNSPLHF
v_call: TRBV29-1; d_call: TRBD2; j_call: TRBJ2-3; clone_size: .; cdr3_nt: TGCAGCGTTGAAATCCGAGCGGGGGGCCTTACAGATACGCAGTATTTT; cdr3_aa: CSVEIRAGGLTDTQYF
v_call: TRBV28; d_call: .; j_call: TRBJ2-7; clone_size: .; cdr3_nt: TGTGCCAGTTGGGGGGGCGACGAGCAGTACTTC; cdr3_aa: CASWGGDEQYF
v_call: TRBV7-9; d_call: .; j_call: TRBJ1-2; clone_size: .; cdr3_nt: TGTGCCAGCAGCTTAGAAGTCATCTCGGAGAGTGGCTACACCTTC; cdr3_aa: CASSLEVISESGYTF
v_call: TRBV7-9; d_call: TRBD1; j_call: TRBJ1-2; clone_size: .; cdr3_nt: TGTGCCAGCAAGACAGGGGGTAACTATGGCTACACCTTC; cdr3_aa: CASKTGGNYGYTF
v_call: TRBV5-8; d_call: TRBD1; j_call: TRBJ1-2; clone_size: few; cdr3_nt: TGTGCCAGCAGCTTGGATTTTTGGGACAGGGGATCCTACACCTTC; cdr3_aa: CASSLDFWDRGSYTF
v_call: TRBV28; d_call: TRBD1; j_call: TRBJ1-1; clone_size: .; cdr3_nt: TGTGCCAGCAGTTCCCCGGGACAGGGGGCTTTGAGAACTGAAGCTTTCTTT; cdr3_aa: CASSSPGQGALRTEAFF
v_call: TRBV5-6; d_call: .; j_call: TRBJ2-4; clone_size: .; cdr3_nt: TGTGCCAGCAGCTTGGCGGGAGTTTCGAACATTCAGTACTTC; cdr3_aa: CASSLAGVSNIQYF
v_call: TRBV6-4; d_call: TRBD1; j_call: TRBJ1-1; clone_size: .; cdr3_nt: TGTGCCAGCCCCCGGACAGGGATGAACACTGAAGCTTTCTTT; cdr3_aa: CASPRTGMNTEAFF
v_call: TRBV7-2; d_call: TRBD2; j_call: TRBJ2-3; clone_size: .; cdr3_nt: TGTGCCAGCAAGCGGGGGGGCGGTACGCAGTATTTT; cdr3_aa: CASKRGGGTQYF
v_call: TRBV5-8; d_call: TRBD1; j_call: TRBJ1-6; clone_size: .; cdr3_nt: TGTGCCAGCAGCTTGGACCACCAGGGGGGCTCCTATAATTCACCCCTCCACTTT; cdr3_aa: CASSLDHQGGSYNSPLHF
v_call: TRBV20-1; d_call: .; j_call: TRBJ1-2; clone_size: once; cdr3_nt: TGCAGTGCTAGACAGGAAGATGGCTACACCTTC; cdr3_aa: CSARQEDGYTF
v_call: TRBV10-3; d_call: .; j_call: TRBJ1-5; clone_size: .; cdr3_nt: TGTGCCATCAGCTATCAGCCCCAGCATTTT; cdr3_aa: CAISYQPQHF
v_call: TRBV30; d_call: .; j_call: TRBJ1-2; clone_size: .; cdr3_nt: TGTGCCTACCCCCTGGGGGCTGGCTACACCTTC; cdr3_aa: CAYPLGAGYTF
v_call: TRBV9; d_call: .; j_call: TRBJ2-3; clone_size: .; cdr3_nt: TGTGCCAGCAGCGTAGATGCAGGGCAAGATACGCAGTATTTT; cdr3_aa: CASSVDAGQDTQYF
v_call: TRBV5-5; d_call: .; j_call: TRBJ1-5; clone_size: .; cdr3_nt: TGTGCCAGCAGCTTACACAGGGTGGATCAGCCCCAGCATTTT; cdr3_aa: CASSLHRVDQPQHF
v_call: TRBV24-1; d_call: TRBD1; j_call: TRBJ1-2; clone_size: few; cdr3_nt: TGTGCCACCAGTGATAGGAAGACAGGGGGCGGTGGCTACACCTTC; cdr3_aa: CATSDRKTGGGGYTF
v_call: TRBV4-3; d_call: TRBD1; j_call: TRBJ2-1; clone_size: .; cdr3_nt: TGCGCCAGCAGCCAAGGGACAGGGTTGGTATCTGAGCAGTTCTTC; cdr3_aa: CASSQGTGLVSEQFF
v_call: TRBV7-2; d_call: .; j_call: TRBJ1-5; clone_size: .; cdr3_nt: TGTGCCAGCAGCTTCACTAGGAATCAGCCCCAGCATTTT; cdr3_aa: CASSFTRNQPQHF
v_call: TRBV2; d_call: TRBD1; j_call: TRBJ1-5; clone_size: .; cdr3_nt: TGTGCCAGCAGTCCGGACAGGGGGCAGGGTCAGCCCCAGCATTTT; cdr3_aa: CASSPDRGQGQPQHF